These T cell receptor beta chains were read from a single sample in a study of blood T cells in healthy people across ages. TCRdb used MiXCR to reprocess the 5' RACE reads, holding one entry per CDR3 protein. The data contain some 1.6 million distinct CDR3 sequences, around 36% of them singletons. The sequenced material came from blood. Every receptor here comes from a woman in her twenties or thirties in good health. Each CDR3 is given with its conserved first and last residue. A D gene is named only where the DNA matches it firmly. Clone sizes are given selectively: once, few, many, or a class where the clone is expanded.

- | TRBJ2-3 | - | 15 | TRBV12-3/TRBV12-4 | CASSFGEPNTDTQYF | TGTGCCAGCAGTTTTGGCGAGCCCAACACAGATACGCAGTATTTT
TRBD1 | TRBJ1-1 | - | 14 | TRBV5-4 | CASSWGQGATEAFF | TGTGCCAGCAGCTGGGGACAGGGGGCCACTGAAGCTTTCTTT
- | TRBJ2-2 | - | 16 | TRBV5-5 | CASSLGGVGNTGELFF | TGTGCCAGCAGCTTGGGAGGGGTCGGGAACACCGGGGAGCTGTTTTTT
TRBD2 | TRBJ2-7 | few | 18 | TRBV20-1 | CSAGPVAGGPLRSYEQYF | TGCAGTGCCGGGCCGGTAGCGGGAGGGCCCTTAAGATCCTACGAGCAGTACTTC
- | TRBJ2-7 | few | 14 | TRBV7-2 | CASSLARGQYEQYF | TGTGCCAGCAGCTTAGCGCGGGGACAGTACGAGCAGTACTTC
- | TRBJ2-7 | few | 12 | TRBV7-6 | CASSYQKLEQYF | TGTGCCAGCAGCTATCAGAAGCTCGAGCAGTACTTC
TRBD2 | TRBJ2-1 | - | 14 | TRBV24-1 | CASGGAGGFDEQFF | TGTGCCTCCGGGGGGGCGGGAGGTTTTGATGAGCAGTTCTTC
TRBD1 | TRBJ2-1 | - | 16 | TRBV7-2 | CASSFPGTEFYNEQFF | TGTGCCAGCAGCTTTCCCGGGACAGAGTTCTACAATGAGCAGTTCTTC
- | TRBJ1-4 | - | 15 | TRBV27 | CASSLLGREFEKLFF | TGTGCCAGCAGTTTGCTCGGCAGGGAGTTTGAAAAACTGTTTTTT
- | TRBJ1-1 | few | 14 | TRBV20-1 | CSASDGRENTEAFF | TGCAGTGCTAGTGACGGTAGGGAAAACACTGAAGCTTTCTTT
TRBD1 | TRBJ1-2 | few | 15 | TRBV10-3 | CAISGTGVGGYGYTF | TGTGCCATCAGTGGCACAGGGGTGGGCGGCTATGGCTACACCTTC
TRBD1 | TRBJ1-1 | - | 16 | TRBV27 | CASSLIPGQGDTEAFF | TGTGCCAGCAGTTTGATCCCGGGACAGGGGGACACTGAAGCTTTCTTT
- | TRBJ1-4 | few | 13 | TRBV15 | CATGRGANEKLFF | TGTGCCACCGGGCGGGGTGCTAATGAAAAACTGTTTTTT
- | TRBJ2-5 | few | 17 | TRBV9 | CASSVVPSGGPLGTQYF | TGTGCCAGCAGCGTAGTTCCGTCGGGCGGGCCCTTGGGGACCCAGTACTTC
- | TRBJ1-2 | few | 16 | TRBV6-1 | CASILQWAGGNYGYTF | TGTGCCAGCATTCTACAGTGGGCCGGGGGCAACTATGGCTACACCTTC
- | TRBJ2-5 | few | 14 | TRBV30 | CAWSVPGPPGTQYF | TGTGCCTGGAGTGTTCCTGGGCCCCCTGGAACCCAGTACTTC
- | TRBJ2-7 | - | 14 | TRBV18 | CASSPPSSSYEQYF | TGTGCCAGCTCACCACCGAGTTCTTCCTACGAGCAGTACTTC
- | TRBJ2-1 | few | 13 | TRBV6-6 | CASSSPRGGEQFF | TGTGCCAGCAGCTCACCCAGGGGTGGTGAGCAGTTCTTC
- | TRBJ2-3 | few | 14 | TRBV6-1 | CASSERAITDTQYF | TGTGCCAGCAGTGAAAGGGCAATTACAGATACGCAGTATTTT
TRBD1 | TRBJ2-7 | - | 15 | TRBV15 | CATSRIRDRGGEQYF | TGTGCCACCAGCAGAATTCGGGACAGGGGAGGCGAGCAGTACTTC
TRBD2 | TRBJ2-3 | - | 14 | TRBV11-3 | CASSPGEAGGTQYF | TGTGCCAGCAGCCCCGGGGAAGCGGGAGGTACGCAGTATTTT
- | TRBJ1-1 | - | 13 | TRBV28 | CAIALRQNTEAFF | TGTGCCATTGCGTTGAGGCAGAACACTGAAGCTTTCTTT
- | TRBJ2-5 | - | 14 | TRBV3-1 | CASSQADREGTQYF | TGTGCCAGCAGCCAAGCGGACAGAGAAGGGACCCAGTACTTC
- | TRBJ2-7 | - | 13 | TRBV14 | CASSQDKGDEQYF | TGTGCCAGCAGCCAAGATAAAGGAGACGAGCAGTACTTC
TRBD1 | TRBJ1-1 | few | 16 | TRBV27 | CASSPPWDRGNTEAFF | TGTGCCAGCAGTCCCCCGTGGGACAGGGGAAACACTGAAGCTTTCTTT
TRBD1 | TRBJ2-3 | many | 13 | TRBV29-1 | CSVRGQSTDTQYF | TGCAGCGTCAGGGGGCAGAGCACAGATACGCAGTATTTT
TRBD1 | TRBJ1-1 | - | 13 | TRBV10-2 | CASIGQGSTEAFF | TGCGCCAGCATCGGACAGGGAAGCACTGAAGCTTTCTTT
- | TRBJ1-5 | few | 12 | TRBV28 | CASSLTGETQHF | TGTGCCAGCAGTTTAACCGGCGAGACCCAGCATTTT
- | TRBJ1-6 | - | 14 | TRBV10-3 | CAIRKQGKNSPLHF | TGTGCCATCAGGAAACAGGGAAAAAATTCACCCCTCCACTTT
TRBD2 | TRBJ2-7 | - | 14 | TRBV20-1 | CSAAETSDTYEQYF | TGCAGTGCTGCCGAGACTAGCGACACCTACGAGCAGTACTTC
TRBD2 | TRBJ2-1 | - | 18 | TRBV4-2 | CTSSQAQGLASSYNEQFF | TGTACCAGCAGCCAAGCACAAGGACTAGCAAGCTCCTACAATGAGCAGTTCTTC
TRBD1 | TRBJ1-2 | few | 15 | TRBV6-6 | CASRETGGADYGYTF | TGTGCCAGCAGAGAAACAGGGGGCGCGGACTATGGCTACACCTTC
TRBD1 | TRBJ2-7 | few | 14 | TRBV6-2/TRBV6-3 | CASSGRQGKREQYF | TGTGCCAGCAGTGGGAGACAGGGGAAACGCGAGCAGTACTTC
TRBD1 | TRBJ2-7 | few | 15 | TRBV27 | CASSLAGQVPYEQYF | TGTGCCAGCAGTTTAGCGGGACAGGTTCCCTACGAGCAGTACTTC
- | TRBJ2-1 | many | 14 | TRBV7-8 | CASSFGREYNEQFF | TGTGCCAGCAGCTTTGGCAGGGAATACAATGAGCAGTTCTTC
- | TRBJ1-2 | - | 14 | TRBV9 | CASSAGGVGTGYTF | TGTGCCAGCAGCGCGGGAGGGGTAGGCACTGGCTACACCTTC
- | TRBJ1-1 | - | 15 | TRBV11-2 | CASRSDQLGDTEAFF | TGTGCCAGCAGGTCTGATCAACTGGGGGACACTGAAGCTTTCTTT
TRBD2 | TRBJ2-3 | - | 17 | TRBV4-1 | CASSQEGNGGAADTQYF | TGCGCCAGCAGCCAAGAAGGCAACGGGGGGGCGGCAGATACGCAGTATTTT
TRBD2 | TRBJ2-7 | few | 13 | TRBV20-1 | CSATSGTFYEQYF | TGCAGTGCGACCAGCGGGACTTTCTACGAGCAGTACTTC
- | TRBJ2-6 | - | 17 | TRBV5-1 | CASSEVMGGAGANVLTF | TGCGCCAGTAGCGAAGTCATGGGGGGTGCTGGGGCCAACGTCCTGACTTTC
TRBD2 | TRBJ2-5 | few | 15 | TRBV5-1 | CASSLRSGSSETQYF | TGCGCCAGCAGCCTCCGGAGCGGGAGCTCAGAGACCCAGTACTTC
- | TRBJ2-1 | few | 13 | TRBV7-8 | CASGQTEYNEQFF | TGTGCCAGCGGTCAGACGGAGTACAATGAGCAGTTCTTC